The clone carrying this TCR beta chain was seen a few times. This specimen belongs to a study of long-term antiretroviral therapy in people with HIV. Running of the v3.0 immunoSEQ assay took place at survey level. Sequencing was performed with immunoSEQ multiplex PCR; in TCRdb, only in-frame clones are kept and a portion is missing. The profile covers about 38,000 clones, with 75% to 90% appearing a single time and 5.2% taken by the ten largest. From germline, CDR1 is MDHEN and CDR2 SYDVKM. The CDR3 is 13 residues long. V lost 5 bases, J lost 7 bases, and 15 bases lay in between. This receptor was identified in a man aged 18 to 29 with HIV. The material was unsorted PBMCs, obtained 1.5 years after starting antiretroviral therapy. J is TRBJ2-7 and V is TRBV28, with D possibly matching TRBD1 (5 bases). The DNA for the CDR3 is TGTGCCAGCAGTACCGGACACTCCTGTGAGCAGTACTTC. Encoded protein: CASSTGHSCEQYF.